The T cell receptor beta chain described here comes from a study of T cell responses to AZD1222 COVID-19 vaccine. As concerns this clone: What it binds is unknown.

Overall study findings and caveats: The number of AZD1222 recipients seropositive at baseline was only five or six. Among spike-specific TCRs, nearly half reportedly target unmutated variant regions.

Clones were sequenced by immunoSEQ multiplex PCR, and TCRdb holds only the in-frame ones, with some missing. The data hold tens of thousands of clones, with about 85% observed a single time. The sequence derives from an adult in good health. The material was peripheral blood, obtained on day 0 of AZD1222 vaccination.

The CDR3 DNA reads as TGCGCCAGCAGATTAGAGGCGGGTGAAGCTTTCTTT. Its protein is CASRLEAGEAFF. The V and J genes are TRBV5-1 and TRBJ1-1, with D uncertain. Germline values: CDR1 SGHRS, CDR2 YFSETQ. The length of the CDR3 is 12 residues. V lost 5 bases and J 7 bases, leaving 12 bases between the germline ends.